This TCR beta chain was found in a study of spatial heterogeneity in lung cancer. General study results and limits: Counts of expanded alpha and beta TCRs within tumors tracked the tumor nonsynonymous mutation count.

Germline V lookup: CDR1 SGHAT, CDR2 FQDESV (reference sequence). V was shortened by 8 bases and J by 5 bases, with 15 bases between the two germline ends. The CDR3 is 13 residues long. By share, this clonotype ranks as medium-sized (0.01 to 0.1%). What it binds is not known. Specified time point: sample taken at primary tumor resection. The donor group consisted of over 55 patients who had untreated, early-stage non-small cell lung cancer. Without sorting, whole RNA was sequenced from tumor, nontumor lung or frozen PBMC. Unique molecular identifiers, one per molecule, were present on every TCR cDNA molecule. Each CDR3 protein gets one entry after TCRdb re-called the 5' RACE reads with MiXCR. The sample consists of 20,000 to 30,000 distinct CDR3 sequences, 8.8% of them appearing once.

This chain connects TRBV11-1 to TRBJ2-5; unclear D gene. This sequence originates from a male donor with early-stage non-small cell lung cancer. This specimen was lung tumor tissue, taken at surgery. The CDR3 sequence: CASARDPGETQYF. CDR3 in DNA: TGTGCCAGCGCTCGTGACCCTGGGGAGACCCAGTACTTC.